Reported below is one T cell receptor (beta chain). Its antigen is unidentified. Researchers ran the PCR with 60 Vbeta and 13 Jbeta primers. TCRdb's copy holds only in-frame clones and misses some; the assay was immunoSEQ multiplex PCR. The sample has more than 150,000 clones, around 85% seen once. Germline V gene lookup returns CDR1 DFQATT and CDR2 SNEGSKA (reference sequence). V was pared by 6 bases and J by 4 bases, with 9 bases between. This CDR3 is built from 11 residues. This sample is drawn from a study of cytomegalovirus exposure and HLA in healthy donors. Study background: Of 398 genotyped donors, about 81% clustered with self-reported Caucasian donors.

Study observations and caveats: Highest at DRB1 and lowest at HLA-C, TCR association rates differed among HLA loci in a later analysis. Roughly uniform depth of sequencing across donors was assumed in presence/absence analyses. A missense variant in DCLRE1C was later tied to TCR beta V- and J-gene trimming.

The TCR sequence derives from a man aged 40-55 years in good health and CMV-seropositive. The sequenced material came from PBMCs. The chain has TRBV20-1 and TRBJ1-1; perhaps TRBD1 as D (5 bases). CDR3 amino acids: CSATVSTEAFF. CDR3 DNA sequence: TGCAGTGCGACAGTAAGCACTGAAGCTTTCTTT.